A single sample is the source of the 16 T cell receptor beta chains below, sequenced in a study of T cell repertoires in cytomegalovirus infection. TCRdb called the reads again in MiXCR, with one record for every CDR3 protein. Among around 900,000 distinct CDR3 sequences listed, roughly 30% were seen once. Antigens for these TCRs are unknown. The material was cultured CD8+ T cells from PBMCs, obtained from culture after CMV antigen stimulation. These receptors all stem from a human donor in good health (CMV status not recorded). Some clones in this sample may be carry-over from other donors' samples.

The chain combines TRBV9 with TRBJ1-5; maybe TRBD1 (6 bases). V lost 8 bases and J 11 bases, leaving 29 bases between the germline ends. Looked up from germline, CDR1 is SGDLS and CDR2 is YYNGEE. This CDR3 spans 16 amino acids. This CDR3 reads CASSDSPEGGDWSQHF. The CDR3, as DNA: TGTGCCAGTTCGGACTCTCCAGAGGGGGGTGATTGGTCCCAGCATTTT.

The chain has TRBV12-3 or TRBV12-4 and TRBJ2-5, with D perhaps being TRBD1 or TRBD2 (5 bases each). This CDR3 comprises 15 residues. The V and J ends lost 6 bases and 1 base respectively, with 15 bases between them. CDR3 amino acids: CASSQMGDLQETQYF. The DNA for the CDR3 is TGTGCCAGCAGCCAGATGGGGGACCTCCAAGAGACCCAGTACTTC.

This chain connects TRBV6-1 to TRBJ2-5; D uncertain. CDR1 MNHNS and CDR2 SASEGT come from the germline V gene. V lost 6 bases and J 1 base, leaving 15 bases between the germline ends. The CDR3 is 15 amino acids. The CDR3 loop is CASRVYRDRQETQYF. The CDR3 DNA reads as TGTGCCAGCAGAGTCTACAGAGACCGCCAAGAGACCCAGTACTTC.

This clonotype was seen ten or more times. The gene calls are TRBV25-1 and TRBJ1-3; possibly TRBD1 for D (6 bases). This CDR3 is 17 amino acids long. V shed 5 bases and J shed 0 bases, with 17 bases lying between them. The germline CDR1 and CDR2 sequences are MGHDK and SYGVNS. Written as DNA, the CDR3 is TGTGCCAGCAGTCCTGTTCCCGGACAGAGCTCTGGAAACACCATATATTTT. It translates to CASSPVPGQSSGNTIYF.

This chain connects TRBV14 to TRBJ1-1; 7 nucleotides line up with TRBD1. V lost 4 bases to trimming and J lost 5 bases; unmatched junction nucleotides: 10. The V gene's germline CDR1 is SGHDN and CDR2 FVKESK. There are 15 residues in the CDR3. For the CDR3, the DNA is TGTGCCAGCAGCCTCCGACAGGGATATGGAACTGAAGCTTTCTTT. Its protein is CASSLRQGYGTEAFF.

The chain recombines TRBV12-3 or TRBV12-4 with TRBJ2-7; D might be TRBD2 (5 bases). CDR3 length: 17 residues. Trimming removed 5 bases at V and 3 bases at J, with 23 bases between. CDR3 region: CASSPLSRVRIYYEQYV. The CDR3 nucleotides are TGTGCCAGCAGTCCACTATCGAGGGTCCGGATCTACTACGAGCAGTACGTC.

This sequence joins TRBV7-9 and TRBJ1-2, with D possibly TRBD1 on 5 matching bases. Trimming shortened V by 5 bases and J by 4 bases, and 11 bases separated the two germline ends. The CDR3 is made up of 13 amino acids. Germline V lookup: CDR1 SEHNR, CDR2 FQNEAQ (reference sequence). The CDR3 sequence is CASSHDSSYGYTF. In nucleotides, the CDR3 is TGTGCCAGCAGCCATGACAGTAGCTATGGCTACACCTTC.

This clonotype was recorded many times. This chain connects TRBV7-6 to TRBJ2-3, with a weak D call TRBD1 (6 bases). Trimming took off 5 bases at V and 6 bases at J, with 12 bases between the two ends. CDR1 SGHVS and CDR2 FNYEAQ come from the germline V gene. This CDR3 is built from 13 residues. The CDR3 DNA follows: TGTGCCAGCAGCGCCCATACAGGGGATACGCAGTATTTT. It codes for CASSAHTGDTQYF.

The chain has TRBV7-8 and TRBJ1-1, with a possible D match to TRBD1 (6 bases). Germline V lookup: CDR1 SGHVS, CDR2 FQNEAQ. Deletions cut 2 bases from V and 2 bases from J, with 15 bases between. The CDR3 spans 16 residues. In DNA, the CDR3 is TGTGCCAGCAGCTTAACCATAGGACAGACAAACACTGAAGCTTTCTTT. It is translated as CASSLTIGQTNTEAFF. Combining the CDR3 with reference TRBV7-8 and TRBJ1-1 gives the whole variable domain GAGVSQSPRYKVAKRGQDVALRCDPISGHVSLFWYQQALGQGPEFLTYFQNEAQLDKSGLPSDRFFAERPEGSVSTLKIQRTQQEDSAVYLCASSLTIGQTNTEAFFGQGTRLTVV.

The V call is TRBV11-2, the J call TRBJ2-3; TRBD2 agrees at 8 bases. There are 20 residues in the CDR3. Looked up from germline, CDR1 is SGHAT and CDR2 is FQNNGV. V trimming: 0 bases; J trimming: 0 bases; junction bases outside the gene matches: 14. The CDR3 here is CASSLDMWSGGQPSTDTQYF. Written as DNA, the CDR3 is TGTGCCAGCAGCTTAGATATGTGGTCGGGGGGGCAACCTAGCACAGATACGCAGTATTTT. The full variable domain, in which reference TRBV11-2 and TRBJ2-3 provide the parts outside the CDR3, is EAGVAQSPRYKIIEKRQSVAFWCNPISGHATLYWYQQILGQGPKLLIQFQNNGVVDDSQLPKDRFSAERLKGVDSTLKIQPAKLEDSAVYLCASSLDMWSGGQPSTDTQYFGPGTRLTVL.

This clonotype came up a few times. V gene TRBV12-3 or TRBV12-4 combines with J gene TRBJ1-1, with D unclear. The CDR3 runs 10 residues. The CDR3 loop reads CAVGNTEAFF. DNA of the CDR3: TGTGCGGTGGGGAACACTGAAGCTTTCTTT.

This clonotype was observed a few times. The CDR3 nucleotides are TGTGCCAGCAGCTTAGCGTATCGTCCCAAGGACTATGGCTACACCTTC. This encodes CASSLAYRPKDYGYTF. The gene calls are TRBV7-9 and TRBJ1-2; D remains ambiguous. Germline V lookup: CDR1 SEHNR, CDR2 FQNEAQ (reference sequence). Trimming cost V 0 bases and J 3 bases, with 14 bases left between them. CDR3 length equals 16 residues.

The genes are TRBV7-9 and TRBJ2-3; 11 nucleotides agree with TRBD1. V trimming: 2 bases; J trimming: 4 bases; junction bases outside the gene matches: 2. The CDR3 extends over 15 amino acids. Germline lookup yields CDR1 SEHNR and CDR2 FQNEAQ (reference sequence). CDR3: CASSLPGQGADTQYF. CDR3 nucleotide sequence: TGTGCCAGCAGCTTACCGGGACAGGGGGCAGATACGCAGTATTTT. The variable domain in full, completed from reference TRBV7-9 and TRBJ2-3, reads DTGVSQNPRHKITKRGQNVTFRCDPISEHNRLYWYRQTLGQGPEFLTYFQNEAQLEKSRLLSDRFSAERPKGSFSTLEIQRTEQGDSAMYLCASSLPGQGADTQYFGPGTRLTVL.

The chain links TRBV6-6 to TRBJ2-2; TRBD1 might be the D (5 bases). V was shortened by 0 bases and J by 4 bases, with 12 bases between the two germline ends. This CDR3 comprises 16 residues. Germline V gives CDR1 MNHNY, CDR2 SVGAGI (reference sequence). The CDR3, as DNA: TGTGCCAGCAGTTACTCGAAGCAGGGCGGCACCGGGGAGCTGTTTTTT. This encodes CASSYSKQGGTGELFF.

The J gene is TRBJ2-5, the V gene TRBV28; D call uncertain. V was trimmed by 6 bases and J by 4 bases, leaving 15 bases between them. The CDR3 consists of 14 residues. Germline V gives CDR1 MDHEN, CDR2 SYDVKM. The CDR3 DNA follows: TGTGCCAGCAGCCCGATACGGGCAGGAGAGACCCAGTACTTC. Translating gives CASSPIRAGETQYF.

This clonotype was seen a few times. V is TRBV5-6 and J is TRBJ2-3; 8 nucleotides line up with TRBD2. The CDR3 is 18 amino acids. The V gene's germline CDR1 is SGHDT and CDR2 YYEEEE. V gave up 0 bases and J gave up 2 bases; unmatched junction bases: 11. CDR3 residues: CASSLANFGGAFTDTQYF. CDR3 nucleotide sequence: TGTGCCAGCAGCTTGGCCAATTTCGGGGGGGCGTTCACAGATACGCAGTATTTT.